These 16 T cell receptor beta chains were all obtained from the same sample, sequenced in a study of cytomegalovirus exposure and HLA in healthy donors. Vbeta (60) and Jbeta (13) primers were used in the PCR. Data came from immunoSEQ multiplex PCR; TCRdb stores just in-frame clones and leaves some out. The data contain approximately 220,000 clones, approximately 82% of them singletons. Sequencing was performed on PBMCs. The receptor source for this set is a man between 18 and 35 years old in good health and CMV-seronegative.

The V gene is TRBV5-8, the J gene TRBJ2-1; the D gene is possibly TRBD2 (6 bases). Germline assignment: CDR1 SGHTS and CDR2 YDEGEE. Trimming removed 0 bases at V and 5 bases at J, with 15 bases between. CDR3 length equals 16 residues. CDR3 residues: CASSLAWDLLHNEQFF. CDR3 nucleotides: TGTGCCAGCAGCTTGGCCTGGGACTTACTCCACAATGAGCAGTTCTTC.

This sequence joins TRBV11-2 and TRBJ2-7; 8 positions match TRBD1. The CDR3 is 14 amino acids. Trimming cost V 5 bases and J 3 bases; bases outside gene matches: 6. Germline CDR1 is SGHAT and CDR2 is FQNNGV. CDR3 loop: CASSPRQGNYEQYF. CDR3 bases: TGTGCCAGCAGCCCTCGACAGGGGAACTACGAGCAGTACTTC.

DNA of the CDR3: TGTGCCAGCAGCACGACTAGCGGGAGGGCCTTCCACGAGCAGTACTTC. Protein: CASSTTSGRAFHEQYF. The genes are TRBV28 and TRBJ2-7; 14 bases match TRBD2. CDR3 length: 16 amino acids. J gave up 5 bases and V 6 bases, and 9 bases lay outside the gene matches. Germline V gives CDR1 MDHEN, CDR2 SYDVKM.

CDR3 region: CASSPRDRAPYEQYF. The CDR3 nucleotides read TGTGCCAGCAGTCCCCGGGACAGGGCCCCCTACGAGCAGTACTTC. The chain is built from TRBV28 and TRBJ2-7; 9 nucleotides align to TRBD1. Germline CDR1 is MDHEN and CDR2 is SYDVKM. The CDR3 extends over 15 amino acids. The junction had 7 bases not matched to a gene; V was cut back by 5 bases and J by 2 bases.

This sequence joins TRBV5-4 and TRBJ2-7, with 9 bases lining up with TRBD1. This CDR3 has 15 residues. CDR1 and CDR2 (germline): SGHNT, YYREEE (reference sequence). Trimming took 3 bases from V and 3 from J; bases not matched to a gene: 7. The CDR3 coding sequence is TGTGCCAGCAGCTCGATGGACAGGGGTGGCTACGAGCAGTACTTC. Translating gives CASSSMDRGGYEQYF.

The CDR3 sequence is CASSLSTGGDYGYTF. The CDR3 DNA follows: TGTGCCAGCAGTTTATCGACTGGCGGGGACTATGGCTACACCTTC. The chain employs TRBV27 and TRBJ1-2; D is unresolved. Trimming pared 0 bases from V and 3 bases from J, leaving 11 bases between. CDR1 is MNHEY, CDR2 SMNVEV, per germline (reference sequence). This CDR3 comprises 15 residues.

The chain employs TRBV30 and TRBJ1-2, with TRBD1 matching 8 bases. The CDR3 loop spans 13 amino acids. The V gene's germline CDR1 is GTSNPN and CDR2 SVGIG (reference sequence). The V gene end was trimmed by 1 base and the J gene end by 8 bases; junction bases not matched to a gene: 6. CDR3 loop: CAWSGDRRMGYTF. As DNA, the CDR3 is TGTGCCTGGAGTGGGGACAGGAGGATGGGCTACACCTTC. Supplemented by reference TRBV30 and TRBJ1-2, the full variable domain reads SQTIHQWPATLVQPVGSPLSLECTVEGTSNPNLYWYRQAAGRGLQLLFYSVGIGQISSEVPQNLSASRPQDRQFILSSKKLLLSDSGFYLCAWSGDRRMGYTFGSGTRLTVV.

This chain joins TRBV7-9 and TRBJ2-1; 9 bases line up with TRBD2. The germline V gene has CDR1 SEHNR and CDR2 FQNEAQ (reference sequence). J lost 6 bases, V lost 4 bases, and 7 bases had no gene match. The CDR3 runs 15 residues. The CDR3 DNA reads as TGTGCCAGCAGCTCCCAGCGGGAGGCGCGCAATGAGCAGTTCTTC. This codes for CASSSQREARNEQFF.

The chain employs TRBV30 and TRBJ1-5, with a tentative D call TRBD1 (6 bases). Trimming shortened V by 2 bases and J by 7 bases, and 15 bases separated the two germline ends. Germline-derived CDR1 and CDR2 are GTSNPN and SVGIG (reference sequence). The CDR3 contains 14 residues. The CDR3 is CAWSRGQSGQPQHF. The CDR3 nucleotides read TGTGCCTGGAGTAGGGGACAATCGGGCCAGCCCCAGCATTTT.

This chain uses TRBV20-1 with TRBJ2-7; D gene unclear. Germline V gene data show CDR1 as DFQATT and CDR2 as SNEGSKA (reference sequence). V was trimmed by 4 bases and J by 4 bases, leaving 8 bases between them. This CDR3 region has 11 residues. CDR3 sequence (DNA): TGCAGTGCTACCCGACTGTACGAGCAGTACTTC. Its translation: CSATRLYEQYF.

This clone was detected a few times. The chain has TRBV7-6 and TRBJ1-4, with 10 bases identical to TRBD1. This CDR3 has 15 residues. J was trimmed by 8 bases and V by 3 bases; bases with no gene match: 6. The germline CDR1 and CDR2 sequences are SGHVS and FNYEAQ. The chain's CDR3 is CASSFRQGANEKLFF. The CDR3 bases are TGTGCCAGCAGCTTCAGACAGGGGGCGAACGAAAAACTGTTTTTT.

This clone was seen once. The V and J genes are TRBV7-8 and TRBJ1-5, with 7 nucleotides matching TRBD1. This CDR3 is built from 17 residues. The junction had 11 bases not matched to a gene; V was cut back by 0 bases and J by 6 bases. Germline V CDR1 and CDR2: SGHVS, FQNEAQ. Written as DNA, the CDR3 is TGTGCCAGCAGCTTAGCGTTTACAGGGGTTACCATTCAGCCCCAGCATTTT. Translating gives CASSLAFTGVTIQPQHF.

V and J are TRBV7-6 and TRBJ1-2, with 7 positions matching TRBD1. The CDR3 spans 13 residues. CDR1 is SGHVS and CDR2 is FNYEAQ in the germline V gene. J was trimmed by 5 bases and V by 5 bases; bases with no gene match: 5. The CDR3: CASSHRQGYGYTF. The DNA of the CDR3 is TGTGCCAGCAGCCACAGACAGGGATATGGCTACACCTTC.

The chain recombines TRBV20-1 with TRBJ2-7, with D possibly being TRBD2 (6 bases). The CDR3 loop spans 11 amino acids. Trimming cost V 3 bases and J 5 bases, with 8 bases left between them. CDR1 is DFQATT, CDR2 SNEGSKA, per germline (reference sequence). CDR3 loop: CSASRRDEQYF. The CDR3 DNA follows: TGCAGTGCTAGTAGGAGGGACGAGCAGTACTTC.

The J gene is TRBJ1-5, the V gene TRBV14; D remains ambiguous. Trimming removed 1 base at V and 3 bases at J, with 13 bases between. CDR3 length: 16 residues. Germline CDR1 reads SGHDN; CDR2 reads FVKESK. CDR3 in amino acids: CASSQVAGMINQPQHF. As DNA, the CDR3 is TGTGCCAGCAGCCAAGTAGCCGGGATGATCAATCAGCCCCAGCATTTT.

This sequence joins TRBV7-8 and TRBJ2-3, with a weak D call TRBD1 (5 bases). Trimming took off 6 bases at V and 0 bases at J, with 13 bases between the two ends. Germline CDR1 reads SGHVS; CDR2 reads FQNEAQ. The CDR3 is made up of 15 amino acids. The CDR3 DNA is TGTGCCAGCAGTCCCATGACAGTGAGCACAGATACGCAGTATTTT. Translation gives CASSPMTVSTDTQYF.